The 12 T cell receptor beta chains below all came from one sample that was sequenced in a study of blood T cell repertoires in COVID-19. Clones were sequenced by immunoSEQ multiplex PCR, and TCRdb holds only the in-frame ones, with some missing. This sample yields some 100,000 clones, of which around 80% are seen a single time; 6.5% to 8.5% belongs to the top ten. Sequenced material: peripheral blood. These receptors were obtained from a man in his forties or fifties with active or convalescent COVID-19.

The gene calls are TRBV6-6 and TRBJ2-7, with D possibly TRBD1 on 6 matching bases. The V gene lost 6 bases and the J gene lost 0 bases, with 15 bases spanning the gap. The germline CDR1 and CDR2 sequences are MNHNY and SVGAGI (reference sequence). The CDR3 totals 15 residues. The CDR3 DNA reads TGTGCCAGCAGCACCACAGGGATCCGCTCCTACGAGCAGTACTTC. Translation: CASSTTGIRSYEQYF.

The chain recombines TRBV6-5 with TRBJ1-1; 11 bases fit TRBD1. Germline CDR1 is MNHEY and CDR2 is SVGAGI. The junction had 1 base not matched to a gene; V was cut back by 0 bases and J by 10 bases. The CDR3 has 13 amino acids. DNA for the CDR3: TGTGCCAGCAGTTACTCCGGGACAGGGGGAGCTTTCTTT. Its protein is CASSYSGTGGAFF.

V gene TRBV6-4 combines with J gene TRBJ2-3; no clear D. Trimming shortened V by 2 bases and J by 2 bases, and 5 bases separated the two germline ends. The germline gives CDR1 MRHNA, CDR2 SNTAGT. The CDR3 spans 13 residues. CDR3 coding DNA: TGTGCCAGCAGTGACACTTACACAGATACGCAGTATTTT. This encodes CASSDTYTDTQYF.

This clone was seen a few times. The V and J genes are TRBV5-1 and TRBJ2-7; TRBD2 agrees at 11 bases. The CDR3 runs 14 residues. Trimming cost V 4 bases and J 6 bases; bases outside gene matches: 6. Per the germline V gene, CDR1 is SGHRS and CDR2 is YFSETQ. CDR3 protein: CASSPGTSGPEQYF. The CDR3 nucleotides read TGCGCCAGCAGCCCGGGGACTAGCGGACCCGAGCAGTACTTC.

This clone has just one count. The chain carries TRBV5-1 and TRBJ2-3, with no clear D. The CDR3 contains 13 residues. Germline values: CDR1 SGHRS, CDR2 YFSETQ. V lost 3 bases and J 4 bases, leaving 9 bases between the germline ends. The CDR3 bases are TGCGCCAGCAGCTCCCTTGGAGCAGATACGCAGTATTTT. Encoded protein: CASSSLGADTQYF.

V usage is TRBV19 and J usage is TRBJ2-2, with TRBD2 as a possible D gene (5 bases). The CDR3 is 13 residues long. Trimming shortened V by 6 bases and J by 0 bases, and 5 bases separated the two germline ends. Germline values: CDR1 LNHDA, CDR2 SQIVND (reference sequence). The chain's CDR3 is CASRLANTGELFF. CDR3 sequence (DNA): TGTGCCAGTAGACTAGCGAACACCGGGGAGCTGTTTTTT.

The V gene is TRBV15, the J gene TRBJ2-3; a possible D gene is TRBD2 (6 bases). In germline, CDR1 is LNHNV, CDR2 YYDKDF (reference sequence). This CDR3 is built from 18 residues. Trimming stripped 0 bases from V and 3 bases from J, with 19 bases between. Here the CDR3 reads CATSRDLGASVVTDTQYF. The CDR3 DNA follows: TGTGCCACCAGCAGAGATCTAGGTGCTAGCGTCGTTACAGATACGCAGTATTTT.

This clone has more than one count but fewer than ten. CDR3 nucleotides: TGTGCCAGCAGCGTAGGCGCAGCAGGAGAGCAGTACTTC. Encoded protein: CASSVGAAGEQYF. V gene TRBV9 combines with J gene TRBJ2-7; D unclear. The CDR3 extends over 13 amino acids. Trimming stripped 0 bases from V and 7 bases from J, with 11 bases between. Germline V CDR1 and CDR2: SGDLS, YYNGEE.

The chain carries TRBV5-1 and TRBJ1-6; 8 nucleotides line up with TRBD1. Looked up from germline, CDR1 is SGHRS and CDR2 is YFSETQ. The V and J ends lost 4 bases and 7 bases, in that order; junction bases with no gene match: 7. The CDR3 is 15 amino acids. The CDR3 DNA reads TGCGCCAGCAGCGGAGGCGGGACAGGAAATTCACCCCTCCACTTT. It encodes CASSGGGTGNSPLHF.

The rearrangement joins TRBV14 to TRBJ1-6, with D unclear. The CDR3 spans 13 residues. The V and J ends lost 8 bases and 7 bases respectively, with 12 bases between them. The germline CDR1 and CDR2 sequences are SGHDN and FVKESK. CDR3 nucleotide sequence: TGTGCCAGCGGCCTTGGCCCAAATTCACCCCTCCACTTT. It translates to CASGLGPNSPLHF.

This clone was observed a few times. This chain connects TRBV7-8 to TRBJ2-3; D is undetermined. Germline CDR1 and CDR2: SGHVS and FQNEAQ. CDR3 length equals 14 residues. Trimming stripped 1 base from V and 2 bases from J, with 7 bases between. CDR3 DNA: TGTGCCAGCAGCTTAGTAACAGACACAGATACGCAGTATTTT. This gives the protein CASSLVTDTDTQYF. The full variable domain, its missing parts supplied by reference TRBV7-8 and TRBJ2-3, is GAGVSQSPRYKVAKRGQDVALRCDPISGHVSLFWYQQALGQGPEFLTYFQNEAQLDKSGLPSDRFFAERPEGSVSTLKIQRTQQEDSAVYLCASSLVTDTDTQYFGPGTRLTVL.

This rearrangement joins TRBV2 to TRBJ1-5; 11 bases fit TRBD1. The CDR3 covers 14 residues. V gave up 7 bases and J gave up 5 bases; unmatched junction bases: 4. Germline CDR1 is SNHLY and CDR2 is FYNNEI. CDR3 coding DNA: TGTGCCAGCACCGGGACAGGGGGTGATCAGCCCCAGCATTTT. Translated: CASTGTGGDQPQHF.